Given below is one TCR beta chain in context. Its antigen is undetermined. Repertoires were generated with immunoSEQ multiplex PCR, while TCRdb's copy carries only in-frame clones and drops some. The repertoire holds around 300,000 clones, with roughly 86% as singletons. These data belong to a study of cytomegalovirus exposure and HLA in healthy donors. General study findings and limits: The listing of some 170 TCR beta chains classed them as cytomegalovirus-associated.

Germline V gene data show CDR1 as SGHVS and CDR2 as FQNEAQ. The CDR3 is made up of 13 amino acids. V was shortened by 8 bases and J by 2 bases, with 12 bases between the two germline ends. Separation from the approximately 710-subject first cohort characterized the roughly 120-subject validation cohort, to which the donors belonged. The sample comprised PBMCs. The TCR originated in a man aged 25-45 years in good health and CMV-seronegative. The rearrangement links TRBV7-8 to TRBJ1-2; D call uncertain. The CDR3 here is CASGKAQNYGYTF. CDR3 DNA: TGTGCCAGCGGAAAGGCACAGAACTATGGCTACACCTTC.